This is a list of T cell receptor beta chains from one sample in a study of blood T cell repertoires in COVID-19. Profiling relied on immunoSEQ multiplex PCR, and the TCRdb table lists in-frame clones only, not all of them. Among about 470,000 clones, about nine tenths were seen once, and the ten largest hold under 0.85%. Sequencing was carried out using PBMCs or T cells enriched from blood (not recorded which). These receptors were collected from a woman younger than 30 who had recovered from COVID-19. Both conserved end residues are part of each CDR3. The order of the fields is V gene, clone size, J gene, D gene, CDR3 DNA, CDR3 protein. The D gene is left open where the match is weak. Clone size is stated in some rows and not others, as once, few, many or a class when expanded.

TRBV6-5	.	TRBJ2-5	TRBD2	TGTGCCAGCAGCCAAACCCGGGGGGGAGAGACCCAGTACTTC	CASSQTRGGETQYF
TRBV29-1	.	TRBJ1-2	TRBD1	TGCAGCGTCCGGGACAGGGAGGGGGAAGGCTACACCTTC	CSVRDREGEGYTF
TRBV5-4	few	TRBJ2-1	TRBD1	TGTGCCAGCAGCTTACAGGGGGGCCCAAACAATGAGCAGTTCTTC	CASSLQGGPNNEQFF
TRBV5-1	once	TRBJ1-2	.	TGCGCCAGCTACGCAGGGGTGCAGGACTATGGCTACACCTTC	CASYAGVQDYGYTF
TRBV28	.	TRBJ2-7	.	TGTGCCAGCAGGGACCCCCGAGGGTCCTACGAGCAGTACTTC	CASRDPRGSYEQYF
TRBV19	.	TRBJ1-2	.	TGTGCCAGTAGTATCGGCCAGGCGCGAAACTATGGCTACACCTTC	CASSIGQARNYGYTF
TRBV19	.	TRBJ1-2	.	TGTGCCAGTAGTATAGATATGGGGGGGCTGGATGGCTACACCTTC	CASSIDMGGLDGYTF
TRBV6-4	.	TRBJ2-3	TRBD2	TGTGCCAGCAGTGAAACTAGCGGGGGCACAGATACGCAGTATTTT	CASSETSGGTDTQYF
TRBV27	.	TRBJ2-1	.	TGTGCCAGCAGTTTTGGGGGGGGGCCGAATGAGCAGTTCTTC	CASSFGGGPNEQFF
TRBV28	.	TRBJ2-3	TRBD2	TGTGCCAGCAGTTCGACTAGCGGGGGGCCAAGTAGCACAGATACGCAGTATTTT	CASSSTSGGPSSTDTQYF
TRBV30	once	TRBJ1-6	TRBD1	TGTGCCTGGAGTCCGACAGGGCTAAATTCACCCCTCCACTTT	CAWSPTGLNSPLHF
TRBV14	.	TRBJ1-1	.	TGTGCCAGCAGCCCTTTCGTTGGGGAGAGGACTGAAGCTTTCTTT	CASSPFVGERTEAFF
TRBV1	.	TRBJ2-3	.	TGCACCAGCAGCCAAGGGTTAGGTTGCGGAGGAGGGCCCACAGATACGCAGTATTTT	CTSSQGLGCGGGPTDTQYF
TRBV19	.	TRBJ1-1	TRBD1	TGTGCCAGTCTAGGGGGCGCGGGGTCCGCTTTCTTT	CASLGGAGSAFF
TRBV28	once	TRBJ2-3	.	TGTGCCAGCATTAGAAACAGCGGAGATACGCAGTATTTT	CASIRNSGDTQYF
TRBV11-2	.	TRBJ2-7	.	TGTGCCAGCAGCTTTAGGGGTGTGACTTACGAGCAGTACTTC	CASSFRGVTYEQYF
TRBV6-6	.	TRBJ1-4	TRBD1	TGTGCCAGCAGTTTATTGGACAGGGGTGGTGAAAAACTGTTTTTT	CASSLLDRGGEKLFF
TRBV20-1	.	TRBJ1-2	TRBD1	TGCAGTGCTAGTGATACGGGACAGGGGACTCGGTACGGCTACACCTTC	CSASDTGQGTRYGYTF
TRBV18	.	TRBJ1-1	.	TGTGCCAGCTCACCTTGGCAGGGCTCCATGAACACTGAAGCTTTCTTT	CASSPWQGSMNTEAFF
TRBV30	.	TRBJ1-6	TRBD1	TGTGCCTGGAGTAGGGAATGGGCAGGGGGGTTGGACTCACCCCTCCACTTT	CAWSREWAGGLDSPLHF
TRBV7-2	.	TRBJ1-2	TRBD1	TGTGCCAGCAGCCTCCAGACAGGGAATCGGTTTGGCTACACCTTC	CASSLQTGNRFGYTF
TRBV19	.	TRBJ1-2	.	TGTGCCAGTAGTATACCGGGGAGCTATGGCTACACCTTC	CASSIPGSYGYTF
TRBV5-6	.	TRBJ2-1	.	TGTGCCAGCAGCTCGGACACCAGCTCCTACAATGAGCAGTTCTTC	CASSSDTSSYNEQFF
TRBV29-1	.	TRBJ1-2	.	TGCAGCGTTGAAGACAGACTCGATGGCTACACCTTC	CSVEDRLDGYTF
TRBV19	.	TRBJ2-1	TRBD1	TGTGCCAGTAGTGCCTCAGGGGGCGTACACAATGAGCAGTTCTTC	CASSASGGVHNEQFF